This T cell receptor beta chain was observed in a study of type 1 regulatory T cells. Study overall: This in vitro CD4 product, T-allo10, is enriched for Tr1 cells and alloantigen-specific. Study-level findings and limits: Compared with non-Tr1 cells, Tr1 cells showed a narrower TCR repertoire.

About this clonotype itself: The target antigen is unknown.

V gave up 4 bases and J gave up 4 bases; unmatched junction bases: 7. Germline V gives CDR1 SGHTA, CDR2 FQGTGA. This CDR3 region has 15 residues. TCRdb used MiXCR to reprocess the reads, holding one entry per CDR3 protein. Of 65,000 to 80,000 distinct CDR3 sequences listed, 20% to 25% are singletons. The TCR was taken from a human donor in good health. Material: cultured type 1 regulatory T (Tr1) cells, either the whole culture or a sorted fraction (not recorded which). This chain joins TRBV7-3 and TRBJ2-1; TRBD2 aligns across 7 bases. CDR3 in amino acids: CASSSQAGPYNEQFF. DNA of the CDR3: TGTGCCAGCAGCTCCCAAGCGGGGCCATACAATGAGCAGTTCTTC.